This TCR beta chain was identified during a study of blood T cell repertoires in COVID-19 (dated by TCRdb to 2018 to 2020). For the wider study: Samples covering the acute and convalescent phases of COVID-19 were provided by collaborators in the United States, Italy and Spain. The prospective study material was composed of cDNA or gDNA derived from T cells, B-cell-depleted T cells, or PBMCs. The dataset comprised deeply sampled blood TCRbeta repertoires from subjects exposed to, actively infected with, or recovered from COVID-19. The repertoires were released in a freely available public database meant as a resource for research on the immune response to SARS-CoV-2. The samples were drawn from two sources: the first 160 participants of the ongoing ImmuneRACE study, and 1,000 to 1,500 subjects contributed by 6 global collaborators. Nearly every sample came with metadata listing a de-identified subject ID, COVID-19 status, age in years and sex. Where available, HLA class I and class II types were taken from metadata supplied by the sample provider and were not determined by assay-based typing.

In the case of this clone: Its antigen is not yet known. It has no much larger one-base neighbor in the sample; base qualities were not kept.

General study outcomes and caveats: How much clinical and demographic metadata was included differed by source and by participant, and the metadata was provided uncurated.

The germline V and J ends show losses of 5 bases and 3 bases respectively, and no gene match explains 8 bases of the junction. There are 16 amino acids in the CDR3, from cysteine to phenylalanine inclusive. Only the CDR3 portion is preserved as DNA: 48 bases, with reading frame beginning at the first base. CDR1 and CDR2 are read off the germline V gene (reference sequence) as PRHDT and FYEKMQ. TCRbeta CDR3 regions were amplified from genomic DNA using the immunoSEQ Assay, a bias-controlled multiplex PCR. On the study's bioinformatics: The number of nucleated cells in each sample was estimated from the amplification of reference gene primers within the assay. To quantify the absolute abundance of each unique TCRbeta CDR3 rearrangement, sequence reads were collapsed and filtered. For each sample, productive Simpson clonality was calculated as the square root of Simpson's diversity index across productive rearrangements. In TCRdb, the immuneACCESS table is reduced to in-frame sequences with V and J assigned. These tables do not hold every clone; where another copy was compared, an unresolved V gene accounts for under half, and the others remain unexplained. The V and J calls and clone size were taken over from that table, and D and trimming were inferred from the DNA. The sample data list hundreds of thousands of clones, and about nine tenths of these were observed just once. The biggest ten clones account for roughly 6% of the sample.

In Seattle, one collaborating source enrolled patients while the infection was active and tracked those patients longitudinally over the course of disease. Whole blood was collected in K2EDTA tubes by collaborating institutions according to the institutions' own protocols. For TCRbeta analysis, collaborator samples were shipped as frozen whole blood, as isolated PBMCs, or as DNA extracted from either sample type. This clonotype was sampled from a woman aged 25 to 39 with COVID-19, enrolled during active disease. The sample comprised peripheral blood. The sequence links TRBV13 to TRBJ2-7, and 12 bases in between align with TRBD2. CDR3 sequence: CASSITRLAGDYEQYF. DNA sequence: TGTGCCAGCAGCATAACGCGACTAGCGGGGGACTACGAGCAGTACTTC.